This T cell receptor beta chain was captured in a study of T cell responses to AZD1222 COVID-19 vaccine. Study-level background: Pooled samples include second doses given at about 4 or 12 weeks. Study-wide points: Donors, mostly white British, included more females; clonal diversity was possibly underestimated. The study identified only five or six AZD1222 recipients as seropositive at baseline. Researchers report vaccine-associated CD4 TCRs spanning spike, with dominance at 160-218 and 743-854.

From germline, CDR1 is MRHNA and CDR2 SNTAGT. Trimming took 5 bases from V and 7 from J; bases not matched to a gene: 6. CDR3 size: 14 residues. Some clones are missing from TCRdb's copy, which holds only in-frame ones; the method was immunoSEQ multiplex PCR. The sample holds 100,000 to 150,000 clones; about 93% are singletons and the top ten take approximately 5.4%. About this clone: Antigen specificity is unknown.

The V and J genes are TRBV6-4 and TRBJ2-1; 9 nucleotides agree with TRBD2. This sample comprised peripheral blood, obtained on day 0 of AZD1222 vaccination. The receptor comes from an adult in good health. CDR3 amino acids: CASSTHGLANEQFF. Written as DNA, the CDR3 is TGTGCCAGCAGTACCCATGGACTAGCGAATGAGCAGTTCTTC.